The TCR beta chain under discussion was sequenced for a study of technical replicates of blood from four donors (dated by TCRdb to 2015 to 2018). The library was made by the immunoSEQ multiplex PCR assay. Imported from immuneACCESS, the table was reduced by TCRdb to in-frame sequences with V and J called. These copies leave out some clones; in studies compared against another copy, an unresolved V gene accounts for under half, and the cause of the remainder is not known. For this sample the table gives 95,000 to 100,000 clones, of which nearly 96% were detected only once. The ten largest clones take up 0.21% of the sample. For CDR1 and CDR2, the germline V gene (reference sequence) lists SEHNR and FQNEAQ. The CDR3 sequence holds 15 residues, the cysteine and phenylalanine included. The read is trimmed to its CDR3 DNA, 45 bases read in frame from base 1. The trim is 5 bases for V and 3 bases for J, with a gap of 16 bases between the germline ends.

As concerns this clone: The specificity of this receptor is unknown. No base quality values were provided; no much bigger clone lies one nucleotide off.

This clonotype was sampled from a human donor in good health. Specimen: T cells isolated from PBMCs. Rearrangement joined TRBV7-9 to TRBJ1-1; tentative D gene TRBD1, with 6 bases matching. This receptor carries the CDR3 CASSGWTDGDTEAFF. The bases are TGTGCCAGCAGCGGATGGACAGACGGAGACACTGAAGCTTTCTTT.